These 15 T cell receptor beta chains came from one sample sequenced in a study of T-cell memory formation after mild COVID-19. TCRdb passed the 5' RACE reads through MiXCR, listing each CDR3 protein once. This sample has about 260,000 distinct CDR3 sequences; around 8% occur once, and the top ten carry approximately 23%. The sample comprised PBMCs or a T cell subset sorted from them (not recorded which). Receptors were obtained from a man younger than 35 who had mild COVID-19 (a few samples of this study predate the infection). Cell type and time point are not known.

The chain recombines TRBV6-6 with TRBJ2-3; 12 bases are shared with TRBD2. In germline, CDR1 is MNHNY, CDR2 SVGAGI (reference sequence). V shed 5 bases and J 9 bases; nucleotides not matched to a gene: 12. The CDR3 loop spans 16 amino acids. The CDR3 region is CASSLAGGPASGTQYF. The CDR3, as DNA: TGTGCCAGCAGTCTAGCGGGAGGGCCGGCCTCCGGAACGCAGTATTTT.

This clonotype has more than one count but fewer than ten. The chain combines TRBV7-2 with TRBJ2-3; D possibly corresponds to TRBD2 (5 bases). The ends were cut back, 4 bases at V and 0 bases at J, with 20 bases in the middle. This CDR3 region has 18 residues. The germline V gene has CDR1 SGHTA and CDR2 FQGNSA. CDR3 nucleotides: TGTGCCAGCAGCTCCCCCCTGGGCGGGTATCCTAGCACAGATACGCAGTATTTT. Translated, it gives CASSSPLGGYPSTDTQYF.

This clonotype was picked up a small number of times. The gene calls are TRBV21-1 and TRBJ1-3; TRBD1 is taken as the D call from the table, unchecked against the DNA. TRBV21-1 is a documented pseudogene. This CDR3 is 13 amino acids long. In DNA form, the CDR3 reads TGTGCCAGCAGAGGGGTGACTGGAAACACCATATATTTT. Protein: CASRGVTGNTIYF.

V is TRBV5-1 and J is TRBJ2-5; no reliable D call. There are 14 residues in the CDR3. V was clipped by 4 bases and J by 4 bases, with 14 bases between them. Germline assignment: CDR1 SGHRS and CDR2 YFSETQ. In DNA, the CDR3 is TGCGCCAGCAGCGACCGCAGACGGCGAGAGACCCAGTACTTC. Translated, it gives CASSDRRRRETQYF.

This clonotype was seen a few times. The gene calls are TRBV5-1 and TRBJ1-5, with D unclear. The length of the CDR3 is 13 residues. V dropped 3 bases and J dropped 9 bases, with 13 bases sitting between them. Germline lookup yields CDR1 SGHRS and CDR2 YFSETQ. Here the CDR3 reads CASSWQAEGPQHF. The CDR3 nucleotides are TGCGCCAGCAGCTGGCAGGCGGAGGGGCCCCAGCATTTT.

The V and J genes are TRBV12-3 or TRBV12-4 and TRBJ2-1, with TRBD2 matching over 8 bases. J lost 7 bases, V lost 5 bases, and 4 bases had no gene match. The CDR3 sequence is 13 residues long. CDR3: CASSTGTSNEQFF. The CDR3, as DNA: TGTGCCAGCAGTACCGGGACTAGTAATGAGCAGTTCTTC.

This clonotype was seen only a few times. V and J are TRBV4-1 and TRBJ1-1, with D hard to call. The CDR3 covers 14 residues. Deletions cut 1 base from V and 10 bases from J, with 16 bases between. CDR1 MGHRA and CDR2 YSYEKL come from the germline V gene. DNA for the CDR3: TGCGCCAGCAGCCAAGGCGGCGAATGGGTCGTAGCTTTCTTT. Protein sequence: CASSQGGEWVVAFF.

The gene calls are TRBV27 and TRBJ1-2; possibly TRBD1 for D (5 bases). Germline CDR1 reads MNHEY; CDR2 reads SMNVEV (reference sequence). The CDR3 is made up of 14 amino acids. With 0 bases removed from V and 3 bases from J, the gap between germline ends came to 8 bases. The CDR3, as DNA: TGTGCCAGCAGTTTATCTGGGGGACACTATGGCTACACCTTC. Translation gives CASSLSGGHYGYTF.

The chain couples TRBV7-3 to TRBJ2-1; 12 nucleotides line up with TRBD1. Trimming cost V 1 base and J 7 bases; bases outside gene matches: 8. The CDR3 has 17 amino acids. CDR1 is SGHTA and CDR2 is FQGTGA in the germline V gene. CDR3 coding DNA: TGTGCCAGCAGCTTAAGAGGGGGACAGGGGGCGAGGAATGAGCAGTTCTTC. Its protein product is CASSLRGGQGARNEQFF.

As regards this clonotype: A much larger clone differs from this one at a single base, so this may be a read error. The V call is TRBV5-1, the J call TRBJ1-1, with a weak D call TRBD1 (5 bases). Trimming cost V 7 bases and J 4 bases, with 14 bases left between them. The CDR3 runs to 13 residues. Per the germline V gene, CDR1 is SGHRS and CDR2 is YFSETQ. CDR3 in amino acids: CASVGVSTTEAFF. DNA of the CDR3: TGCGCCAGCGTGGGGGTGTCCACCACTGAAGCTTTCTTT.

This clonotype was counted a few times. The chain recombines TRBV5-4 with TRBJ2-5, with 7 bases matching TRBD1. Germline V CDR1 and CDR2: SGHNT, YYREEE (reference sequence). The CDR3 is 14 residues long. V shed 1 base, J shed 5 bases, and the junction held 5 bases outside the gene matches. The DNA of the CDR3 is TGTGCCAGCAGCTTGAGGGGGCCTGTGGAGACCCAGTACTTC. Protein: CASSLRGPVETQYF.

This clonotype has ten or more counts. V gene TRBV5-5 combines with J gene TRBJ2-1; D is uncertain. V lost 2 bases to trimming and J lost 0 bases, with 12 bases between them. Per the germline V gene, CDR1 is SGHKS and CDR2 is YYEKEE (reference sequence). The CDR3 is made up of 16 amino acids. This CDR3 reads CASSLVVSSSYNEQFF. DNA for the CDR3: TGTGCCAGCAGCTTAGTTGTATCTAGCTCCTACAATGAGCAGTTCTTC.

The sample holds a few counts of this clonotype. This sequence joins TRBV6-5 and TRBJ2-3; a weak D match, TRBD2 (7 bases). The length of the CDR3 is 15 residues. Per germline, CDR1 MNHEY and CDR2 SVGAGI. V was cut by 0 bases and J by 3 bases, with 10 bases left in between. CDR3 DNA sequence: TGTGCCAGCAGTTACTCTCGGGGGGCTACAGATACGCAGTATTTT. Translated, it gives CASSYSRGATDTQYF.

This clonotype was counted between two and nine times. The chain joins TRBV18 to TRBJ1-4; maybe TRBD1 (5 bases). The CDR3 is 16 amino acids. Trimming left V 2 bases short and J 1 base short, with 11 bases between. Per the germline V gene, CDR1 is KGHSH and CDR2 is LQKENI. CDR3 sequence reads: CASSPVQGGTNEKLFF. CDR3 DNA: TGTGCCAGCTCACCAGTCCAGGGTGGAACTAATGAAAAACTGTTTTTT. The full variable domain, in which reference TRBV18 and TRBJ1-4 provide the parts outside the CDR3, is NAGVMQNPRHLVRRRGQEARLRCSPMKGHSHVYWYRQLPEEGLKFMVYLQKENIIDESGMPKERFSAEFPKEGPSILRIQQVVRGDSAAYFCASSPVQGGTNEKLFFGSGTQLSVL.

The chain combines TRBV6-2 or TRBV6-3 with TRBJ2-6; no reliable D call. Germline V gene lookup returns CDR1 MNHEY and CDR2 SVGEGT. The germline V and J ends were trimmed by 5 bases and 0 bases, with 17 bases remaining between them. CDR3 length: 18 amino acids. The CDR3 loop is CASSDTPFLRSGANVLTF. The CDR3 DNA reads TGTGCCAGCAGTGACACCCCATTCCTGCGCTCTGGGGCCAACGTCCTGACTTTC.